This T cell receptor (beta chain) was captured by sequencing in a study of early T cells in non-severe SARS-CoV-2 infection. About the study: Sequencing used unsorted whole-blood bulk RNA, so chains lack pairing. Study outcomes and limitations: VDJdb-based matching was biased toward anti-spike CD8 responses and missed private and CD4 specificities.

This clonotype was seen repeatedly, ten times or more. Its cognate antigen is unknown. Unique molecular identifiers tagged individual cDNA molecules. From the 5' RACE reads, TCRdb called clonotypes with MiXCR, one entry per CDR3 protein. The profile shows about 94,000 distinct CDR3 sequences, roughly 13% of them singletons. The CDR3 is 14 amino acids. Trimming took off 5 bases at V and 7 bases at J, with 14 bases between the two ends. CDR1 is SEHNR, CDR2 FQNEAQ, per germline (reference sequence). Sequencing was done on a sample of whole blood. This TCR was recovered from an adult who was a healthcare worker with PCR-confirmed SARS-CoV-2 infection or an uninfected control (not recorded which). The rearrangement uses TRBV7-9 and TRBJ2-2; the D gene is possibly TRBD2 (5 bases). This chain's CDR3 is CASSGRTGGGELFF. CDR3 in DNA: TGTGCCAGCAGCGGACGGACCGGAGGCGGGGAGCTGTTTTTT.